This T cell receptor beta chain is from a study of Graves' ophthalmopathy and Graves' hyperthyroidism. This clonotype was recorded a few times. The CDR3 contains 13 residues. J was trimmed by 6 bases and V by 5 bases; bases with no gene match: 6. Looked up from germline, CDR1 is SEHNR and CDR2 is FQNEAQ (reference sequence). For repertoire sequencing, the TCR beta CDR3 regions were amplified from RNA transcripts. The authors performed first-round RT-PCR with HTBI primers and then a second-round multiplex PCR. One entry per CDR3 protein results from TCRdb running MiXCR on the multiplex PCR reads. The data hold 200,000 to 300,000 distinct CDR3 sequences, with around 45% observed a single time.

The receptor was derived from an adult man with Graves' ophthalmopathy. Source material: peripheral blood. The chain employs TRBV7-9 and TRBJ1-2, with 7 bases matching TRBD1. DNA for the CDR3: TGTGCCAGCAGCCCTGACAGGGCGGATGGCTACACCTTC. Its protein is CASSPDRADGYTF.